The 23 T cell receptor beta chains below were found in one sample sequenced in a study of cytomegalovirus exposure and HLA in healthy donors (dated by TCRdb to the late 2010s). Library creation used the immunoSEQ multiplex PCR assay. For the multiplex PCR, a mixture combining 60 forward primers for TCR Vbeta segments and 13 reverse primers for TCR Jbeta segments was used. TCRdb stores this immuneACCESS table with in-frame sequences only. Part of the clones is absent; in the studies checked, under half of the shortfall reflects unresolved V genes, and no reason is known for the rest. The sample table holds over 150,000 clones, of which 75% were seen once. Jointly, the top ten make up 2.5% to 3% of the sample. What was sequenced was PBMCs. Source of these receptors: a woman aged 50 to 60 in good health and CMV-seropositive.

This clone was counted once. The chain uses TRBV6-5 and TRBJ2-5, with D unclear. This CDR3 comprises 13 residues. The germline V gene has CDR1 MNHEY and CDR2 SVGAGI. Trimming took 4 bases from V and 4 from J, leaving 10 bases between them. CDR3 DNA sequence: TGTGCCAGCAGTTCTTATTGGAGAGAGACCCAGTACTTC. As protein: CASSSYWRETQYF.

V usage is TRBV29-1 and J usage is TRBJ2-3; 10 bases line up with TRBD1. This CDR3 has 15 residues. V lost 3 bases and J lost 3; bases outside the gene matches: 6. CDR1 and CDR2 from the germline V gene are SQVTM and ANQGSEA. CDR3 residues: CSVDDRGLGTDTQYF. The CDR3 DNA reads as TGCAGCGTTGATGACAGGGGGCTAGGTACAGATACGCAGTATTTT.

This rearrangement joins TRBV11-2 to TRBJ1-2; D possibly corresponds to TRBD1 (5 bases). CDR3 size: 15 residues. The germline gives CDR1 SGHAT, CDR2 FQNNGV. Trimming took 2 bases from V and 0 from J, leaving 10 bases between them. The DNA for the CDR3 is TGTGCCAGCAGCTTACAGGGAAAAGCTAACTATGGCTACACCTTC. Amino acid sequence: CASSLQGKANYGYTF.

Here the CDR3 reads CASSTDTFGEQYF. CDR3 bases: TGTGCCAGCTCGACGGACACCTTTGGGGAGCAGTACTTC. The gene calls are TRBV18 and TRBJ2-7, with D possibly matching TRBD1 (5 bases). V lost 6 bases and J lost 7, with 16 bases in between. CDR3 size: 13 residues. Germline V gene data show CDR1 as KGHSH and CDR2 as LQKENI.

This rearrangement joins TRBV9 to TRBJ1-2; a weak D match, TRBD1 (5 bases). V was cut by 7 bases and J by 6 bases, with 16 bases left in between. This CDR3 is built from 13 residues. Germline V CDR1 and CDR2: SGDLS, YYNGEE. The CDR3 coding sequence is TGTGCCAGCGCCCCGGGACCGGGAGATGGCTACACCTTC. This translates into CASAPGPGDGYTF.

A few counts support this clone. The V call is TRBV4-1, the J call TRBJ1-2; perhaps TRBD1 as D (6 bases). This CDR3 is built from 14 residues. Germline V gene sequence: CDR1 MGHRA, CDR2 YSYEKL. Trimming pared 1 base from V and 7 bases from J, leaving 13 bases between. CDR3 sequence: CASSQGAGAGGYTF. CDR3 coding DNA: TGCGCCAGCAGCCAAGGCGCGGGGGCAGGTGGCTACACCTTC.

The chain employs TRBV7-9 and TRBJ1-2; maybe TRBD1 (5 bases). Trimming left V 2 bases short and J 8 bases short, with 15 bases between. Germline V gives CDR1 SEHNR, CDR2 FQNEAQ (reference sequence). This CDR3 has 14 residues. The chain's CDR3 is CASSLKASGGGYTF. The DNA of the CDR3 is TGTGCCAGCAGCTTAAAGGCATCGGGGGGGGGCTACACCTTC.

This chain connects TRBV4-1 to TRBJ2-5; a weak D match, TRBD1 (6 bases). This CDR3 comprises 15 residues. Germline V lookup: CDR1 MGHRA, CDR2 YSYEKL. V lost 4 bases to trimming and J lost 5 bases, with 17 bases between them. The CDR3 coding sequence is TGCGCCAGCAGCCGACAGCACAGGGAAGGGGAGACCCAGTACTTC. Residues: CASSRQHREGETQYF.

This chain connects TRBV5-6 to TRBJ1-2, with a weak D call TRBD1 (6 bases). Between the trimmed V and J ends, which lost 1 base and 7 bases, there was a span of 20 bases. CDR1 and CDR2 from the germline V gene are SGHDT and YYEEEE. The CDR3 is 16 amino acids. CDR3 DNA sequence: TGTGCCAGCAGCTTGAACAGGGACCTCACTATCGGTGGCTACACCTTC. This encodes CASSLNRDLTIGGYTF.

This clone has only one observation. The V gene is TRBV5-6, the J gene TRBJ2-7; TRBD1 aligns across 8 bases. Germline V CDR1 and CDR2: SGHDT, YYEEEE. The CDR3 sequence is 14 residues long. J lost 7 bases, V lost 0 bases, and 6 bases had no gene match. The CDR3 protein is CASSLGTGTREQYF. The CDR3 region has the DNA TGTGCCAGCAGCTTGGGGACAGGGACTCGTGAGCAGTACTTC.

V is TRBV19 and J is TRBJ1-4; 9 positions match TRBD1. Germline CDR1 reads LNHDA; CDR2 reads SQIVND (reference sequence). J gave up 1 base and V 6 bases, and 3 bases lay outside the gene matches. The CDR3 extends over 15 amino acids. The CDR3 sequence is CASSYRGLTNEKLFF. The CDR3 DNA follows: TGTGCCAGTAGCTACAGGGGGCTAACTAATGAAAAACTGTTTTTT.

This clone was picked up a small number of times. The rearrangement joins TRBV29-1 to TRBJ2-7; D is undetermined. The V and J ends lost 0 bases and 6 bases respectively, with 12 bases between them. Germline CDR1 and CDR2: SQVTM and ANQGSEA. This CDR3 comprises 13 residues. This CDR3 reads CSVEENTGSEQYF. The CDR3 DNA reads TGCAGCGTTGAAGAAAATACGGGTTCCGAGCAGTACTTC.

The chain joins TRBV7-9 to TRBJ1-6; the match to TRBD1 covers 7 bases. Germline-derived CDR1 and CDR2 are SEHNR and FQNEAQ (reference sequence). The CDR3 consists of 15 residues. V gave up 4 bases and J gave up 4 bases; unmatched junction bases: 4. The DNA of the CDR3 is TGTGCCAGCAGCTACAGACAGGGATATAATTCACCCCTCCACTTT. It yields the protein CASSYRQGYNSPLHF.

The table lists this clone with a count of one. The chain couples TRBV7-6 to TRBJ1-2, with D maybe TRBD1 (5 bases). The CDR3 runs 13 residues. V shed 1 base and J shed 8 bases, with 11 bases lying between them. Germline V gene sequence: CDR1 SGHVS, CDR2 FNYEAQ. CDR3 DNA sequence: TGTGCCAGCAGCTTAGAAGGGGCGCTCGGCTACACCTTC. It codes for CASSLEGALGYTF.

The rearrangement uses TRBV2 and TRBJ1-4; D unresolved. V was clipped by 4 bases and J by 7 bases, with 10 bases between them. The CDR3 has 13 amino acids. The germline V gene encodes CDR1 SNHLY and CDR2 FYNNEI. CDR3 loop: CASSVTGSEKLFF. CDR3 sequence (DNA): TGTGCCAGCAGTGTGACTGGAAGTGAAAAACTGTTTTTT.

The table lists this clone with a few counts. This rearrangement joins TRBV15 to TRBJ2-3; 9 bases agree with TRBD1. The CDR3 runs 13 residues. CDR1 and CDR2 (germline): LNHNV, YYDKDF (reference sequence). Trimming removed 8 bases from V and 4 bases from J; junction bases left unmatched: 4. Here the CDR3 reads CATLGQGSDTQYF. CDR3 in DNA: TGTGCCACCCTGGGACAGGGATCAGATACGCAGTATTTT.

V usage is TRBV7-6 and J usage is TRBJ2-7; 7 nucleotides match TRBD2. V trimming: 5 bases; J trimming: 4 bases; junction bases outside the gene matches: 5. Germline V gene sequence: CDR1 SGHVS, CDR2 FNYEAQ. The CDR3 runs to 13 residues. The CDR3 is CASSGGRGYEQYF. Here the CDR3 DNA reads TGTGCCAGCAGCGGGGGGAGGGGTTACGAGCAGTACTTC.

This clone was detected once. This chain links TRBV7-2 with TRBJ1-5; possibly TRBD1 for D (6 bases). There are 17 residues in the CDR3. V was trimmed by 6 bases and J by 4 bases, leaving 22 bases between them. CDR1 and CDR2 from the germline V gene are SGHTA and FQGNSA. This chain's CDR3 is CASSSHRDLPSNQPQHF. The DNA of the CDR3 is TGTGCCAGCAGTAGTCACAGGGACCTTCCGAGTAATCAGCCCCAGCATTTT.

This clone showed up just once. The chain is built from TRBV5-6 and TRBJ2-7; 9 bases map to TRBD1. The CDR3 is 15 residues long. V was pared by 2 bases and J by 1 base, with 4 bases of the junction left unmatched. Germline lookup yields CDR1 SGHDT and CDR2 YYEEEE. CDR3 in amino acids: CASSFGQGWSYEQYF. For the CDR3, the DNA is TGTGCCAGCAGCTTCGGACAGGGGTGGTCCTACGAGCAGTACTTC.

This chain uses TRBV27 with TRBJ2-5, with 9 bases matching TRBD1. The DNA matches TRBJ2-7 better at its end, which makes the J call doubtful. The CDR3 covers 16 residues. Germline V gives CDR1 MNHEY, CDR2 SMNVEV (reference sequence). The CDR3 spells CASSLKSGTGIYEQYF. Here the CDR3 DNA reads TGTGCCAGCAGTTTAAAATCCGGGACAGGGATCTACGAGCAGTACTTC.

J is TRBJ2-6 and V is TRBV4-1, with 11 bases that match TRBD1. Germline CDR1 is MGHRA and CDR2 is YSYEKL. The CDR3 sequence is 17 residues long. V trimming: 4 bases; J trimming: 4 bases; junction bases outside the gene matches: 6. The DNA for the CDR3 is TGCGCCAGCAGCCTAGGACAGGGGGCTAGCGGGGCCAACGTCCTGACTTTC. It yields the protein CASSLGQGASGANVLTF.

This clone was seen a single time. The gene calls are TRBV10-1 and TRBJ2-3, with a weak D call TRBD2 (6 bases). CDR1 and CDR2 (germline): WNHNN, SYGVQD (reference sequence). Trimming took 3 bases from V and 5 from J, leaving 12 bases between them. There are 14 residues in the CDR3. DNA of the CDR3: TGCGCCAGCAGTGATTCTGACGGGGGAGATACGCAGTATTTT. It translates to CASSDSDGGDTQYF.

The V gene is TRBV4-1, the J gene TRBJ1-1, with D uncertain. V dropped 3 bases and J dropped 3 bases, with 17 bases sitting between them. The germline CDR1 and CDR2 sequences are MGHRA and YSYEKL. This CDR3 has 16 residues. As DNA, the CDR3 is TGCGCCAGCAGCCATGCCGTTGGGCAGTCTGACACTGAAGCTTTCTTT. Translated, it gives CASSHAVGQSDTEAFF.